Detailed here is one TCR beta chain. Which antigen it targets is not known. Per-base qualities were not stored, and no clone one base away is much larger. Library creation used the immunoSEQ multiplex PCR assay. In TCRdb, the immuneACCESS table is reduced to in-frame sequences with V and J assigned. These tables do not hold every clone; where another copy was compared, an unresolved V gene accounts for under half, and the others remain unexplained. The sample has 10,000 to 15,000 clones on record, about 69% of them singletons. The leading ten clones occupy roughly 20% of the sample. Via the germline V gene (reference sequence), CDR1 is LNHDA and CDR2 SQIVND. The CDR3 goes from the cysteine to the phenylalanine over 15 residues. The retained sequence is limited to the CDR3, 45 bases, with the frame set at the first base. V has 2 bases trimmed and J has 5 bases trimmed; junction bases matching no gene number 4.

The sample originates from a study of T cells after somatic rescue of genetic block (TCRdb year 2020). Broadly, across the study: The study assessed how robust, over the long term, a T-cell system was when the system had developed through somatic rescue of a genetic block in T-cell development.

The sequence was collected from a boy between 10 and 17 years old. Sample: peripheral blood mononuclear cells (PBMCs). The rearrangement combines TRBV19 with TRBJ2-1; 9 central bases correspond to TRBD2. The nucleotide sequence is TGTGCCAGTAGTATACGCGGGGGGGCCAACAATGAGCAGTTCTTC. This sequence encodes CASSIRGGANNEQFF.